The 30 T cell receptor beta chains presented below share a single source sample, sequenced in a study of T-cell reconstitution after alpha-beta-depleted transplantation in children. Preparation of the TCRbeta library involved a method that used unique molecular identifiers. TCRdb independently ran MiXCR on the PCR reads; one entry per CDR3 protein. The sample comprises fewer than 450,000 distinct CDR3 sequences, about a sixth of which are singletons, and roughly two fifths rests with the top ten. Specimen: PBMCs, mostly from graft donor cells, collected 360 days after TCRalphabeta/CD19-depleted stem cell transplant. These receptors came from a male patient under 10 years old who had a stem cell transplant for acute lymphoblastic leukemia, so the T cells may come from the graft donor.

This clonotype was counted at least ten times. The rearrangement uses TRBV29-1 and TRBJ2-7; TRBD1 aligns across 8 bases. Germline values: CDR1 SQVTM, CDR2 ANQGSEA. The CDR3 length is 13 residues. The V gene end was trimmed by 6 bases and the J gene end by 7 bases; junction bases not matched to a gene: 11. CDR3 protein: CSVDRDRTGEQYF. The CDR3 DNA reads TGCAGCGTAGATCGGGACAGGACGGGGGAGCAGTACTTC.

The CDR3 loop is CASSKVPSGRVFEQFF. The CDR3 DNA is TGTGCCAGCAGCAAAGTTCCAAGCGGGAGGGTTTTTGAGCAGTTCTTC. The V and J genes are TRBV21-1 and TRBJ2-1; TRBD2 reflects the table's D call only, with no check against the DNA. TRBV21-1 is deemed a pseudogene. The length of the CDR3 is 16 residues.

The genes are TRBV20-1 and TRBJ2-3; tentatively, D is TRBD2 (6 bases). The germline gives CDR1 DFQATT, CDR2 SNEGSKA (reference sequence). V lost 6 bases and J 8 bases, leaving 18 bases between the germline ends. This CDR3 is built from 13 residues. The CDR3 region is CSALEGFIGTQYF. The DNA of the CDR3 is TGCAGTGCCTTGGAGGGTTTCATAGGTACGCAGTATTTT.

CDR3 DNA: TGTGCCAGCAGTAGGGGACAGAACTATGGCTACACCTTC. As protein: CASSRGQNYGYTF. The V call is TRBV6-5, the J call TRBJ1-2; 7 bases are shared with TRBD1. The junction had 2 bases not matched to a gene; V was cut back by 5 bases and J by 2 bases. This CDR3 spans 13 amino acids. CDR1 and CDR2 from the germline V gene are MNHEY and SVGAGI.

This clonotype was counted ten times or more. The chain carries TRBV20-1 and TRBJ2-1; maybe TRBD1 (5 bases). Germline V lookup: CDR1 DFQATT, CDR2 SNEGSKA (reference sequence). The V end lost 3 bases, the J end lost 6 bases, and 15 bases lay between the germline ends. The CDR3 has 14 residues. DNA of the CDR3: TGCAGTGCTAGTAACCCGGAACAGGCCAATGAGCAGTTCTTC. Encoded protein: CSASNPEQANEQFF.

This clonotype was observed a few times. The junction departs from the called germline gene at one end, perhaps through a read error. The CDR3 reads CASSLTGGVKNIQYF. CDR3 nucleotides: TGTGCTAGCAGCTTGACGGGAGGCGTCAAAAACATTCAGTACTTC. This chain links TRBV7-7 with TRBJ2-4; TRBD2 agrees at 7 bases. Germline V CDR1 and CDR2: SSHAT, FNYEAQ (reference sequence). The CDR3 has 15 amino acids.

The gene calls are TRBV24-1 and TRBJ2-5; 12 positions match TRBD2. There are 15 residues in the CDR3. J lost 4 bases, V lost 6 bases, and 5 bases had no gene match. Germline V gives CDR1 KGHDR, CDR2 SFDVKD. CDR3 DNA: TGTGCCACCAGTCAACCGGGACTAGCGGGAGAGACCCAGTACTTC. This gives the protein CATSQPGLAGETQYF.

The gene calls are TRBV7-2 and TRBJ2-7, with D possibly TRBD2 on 5 matching bases. V shed 3 bases and J shed 6 bases, with 15 bases lying between them. This CDR3 has 14 amino acids. In germline, CDR1 is SGHTA, CDR2 FQGNSA. CDR3 nucleotide sequence: TGTGCCAGCAGCTTTGCAACCGTAGGAGGCGAGCAGTACTTC. This codes for CASSFATVGGEQYF.

This clonotype was counted ten times or more. V gene TRBV7-2 combines with J gene TRBJ2-7, with D possibly TRBD2 on 6 matching bases. Germline-derived CDR1 and CDR2 are SGHTA and FQGNSA. Trimming cost V 1 base and J 4 bases, with 14 bases left between them. The CDR3 runs 15 residues. The CDR3, as DNA: TGTGCCAGCAGCTTAGGGGCGGGGTTCGGATACGAGCAGTACTTC. It specifies CASSLGAGFGYEQYF.

The chain uses TRBV29-1 and TRBJ2-5; D unresolved. V was trimmed by 4 bases and J by 5 bases, leaving 17 bases between them. Germline V lookup: CDR1 SQVTM, CDR2 ANQGSEA. The CDR3 consists of 14 residues. CDR3 nucleotides: TGCAGCGTTGGAGAGTGGCTCGAAGGGGAGACCCAGTACTTC. Encoded protein: CSVGEWLEGETQYF.

The chain has TRBV18 and TRBJ2-7, with D perhaps matching TRBD2 (6 bases). From germline, CDR1 is KGHSH and CDR2 LQKENI. This CDR3 has 14 residues. V gave up 3 bases and J gave up 0 bases, with 9 bases separating them. DNA of the CDR3: TGTGCCAGCTCACCGGAGGGGTACTCCTACGAGCAGTACTTC. Translating it yields CASSPEGYSYEQYF.

The chain is built from TRBV19 and TRBJ2-1, with TRBD2 matching 14 bases. The germline V gene has CDR1 LNHDA and CDR2 SQIVND (reference sequence). The CDR3 totals 15 residues. Unmatched junction bases numbered 4, after V lost 5 bases and J lost 7 bases. The CDR3 region is CASSVRTSGRNEQFF. The CDR3 region has the DNA TGTGCCAGTAGTGTAAGGACTAGCGGGAGGAATGAGCAGTTCTTC. The whole variable domain, filled in from reference TRBV19 and TRBJ2-1, reads DGGITQSPKYLFRKEGQNVTLSCEQNLNHDAMYWYRQDPGQGLRLIYYSQIVNDFQKGDIAEGYSVSREKKESFPLTVTSAQKNPTAFYLCASSVRTSGRNEQFFGPGTRLTVL.

This clonotype was observed a handful of times. The chain uses TRBV28 and TRBJ2-7; TRBD1 matches 7 bases. The germline V gene encodes CDR1 MDHEN and CDR2 SYDVKM. The V and J ends lost 8 bases and 9 bases, in that order; junction bases with no gene match: 19. The CDR3 is made up of 15 amino acids. CDR3 sequence (DNA): TGTGCCAGCCAGACCTACAGGGGTAACCCTAAGGGGCAGTACTTC. Translating gives CASQTYRGNPKGQYF.

Points on this clonotype: A much larger clone lies a single base off, so this may be a read error. A read error is likely, as this CDR3 ends without the conserved phenylalanine or tryptophan. The chain uses TRBV10-3 and TRBJ1-1, with D perhaps TRBD1 (6 bases). Germline CDR1 reads ENHRY; CDR2 reads SYGVKD. The V gene lost 3 bases and the J gene lost 2 bases, with 10 bases spanning the gap. This CDR3 is 14 amino acids long. CDR3 amino acids: CAISDYRDNTEAFY. CDR3 DNA sequence: TGTGCCATCAGTGACTACAGGGATAACACTGAAGCTTTCTAT.

The rearrangement uses TRBV20-1 and TRBJ2-5, with 10 bases lining up with TRBD2. Germline loops: CDR1 DFQATT, CDR2 SNEGSKA (reference sequence). The CDR3 runs to 16 residues. V was clipped by 0 bases and J by 4 bases; unmatched bases: 8. This CDR3 reads CSARDSLAGRGETQYF. The CDR3 coding sequence is TGCAGTGCTAGAGATTCACTAGCGGGACGGGGAGAGACCCAGTACTTC.

V is TRBV4-3 and J is TRBJ2-1; TRBD2 aligns across 9 bases. Germline loops: CDR1 LGHNA, CDR2 YSLEER. The trim removed 4 bases at V and 8 bases at J, leaving 6 bases unmatched. The CDR3 has 14 residues. The CDR3 region has the DNA TGCGCCAGCAGCCGGACTAGCGACACGGATGAGCAGTTCTTC. Protein: CASSRTSDTDEQFF.

This clonotype was counted at least ten times. J is TRBJ1-6 and V is TRBV20-1; D is unclear. The germline gives CDR1 DFQATT, CDR2 SNEGSKA (reference sequence). With 0 bases removed from V and 16 bases from J, the gap between germline ends came to 10 bases. CDR3 length: 11 residues. CDR3 nucleotide sequence: TGCAGTGCTAGAGATGTTAGAAGACTCCACTTT. Translation: CSARDVRRLHF.

The rearrangement links TRBV6-6 to TRBJ2-1; D not resolved. This CDR3 contains 12 residues. Between the trimmed V and J ends, which lost 2 bases and 6 bases, there was a span of 5 bases. Germline CDR1 reads MNHNY; CDR2 reads SVGAGI (reference sequence). This chain's CDR3 is CASSYTLNEQFF. Written as DNA, the CDR3 is TGTGCCAGCAGTTACACGCTCAATGAGCAGTTCTTC.

The table lists this clonotype with a few counts. J is TRBJ2-6 and V is TRBV6-1, with D perhaps TRBD1 or TRBD2 (5 bases each). The germline V gene encodes CDR1 MNHNS and CDR2 SASEGT. Trimming pared 7 bases from V and 4 bases from J, leaving 17 bases between. The CDR3 loop spans 16 amino acids. DNA of the CDR3: TGTGCCAGCACCCCAGGTTGGGGGACGGGGGCCAACGTCCTGACTTTC. This encodes CASTPGWGTGANVLTF.

The rearrangement joins TRBV29-1 to TRBJ2-5; 7 bases map to TRBD2. CDR3 length equals 15 residues. Germline V gene lookup returns CDR1 SQVTM and CDR2 ANQGSEA. The V gene end was trimmed by 3 bases and the J gene end by 2 bases; junction bases not matched to a gene: 9. CDR3 DNA: TGCAGCGTTGATTCGGCTAGCGGTCTTCAAGAGACCCAGTACTTC. Its translation: CSVDSASGLQETQYF.

In this sample, this clonotype turned up many times. The V gene is TRBV18, the J gene TRBJ2-7, with 12 bases identical to TRBD2. The J segment lost 6 bases and the V segment lost 6 bases, leaving 6 bases of the junction unmatched. This CDR3 is built from 14 residues. Per germline, CDR1 KGHSH and CDR2 LQKENI. The CDR3 region has the DNA TGTGCCAGCTCGCCAACTAGCGGGGGGTCCGAGCAGTACTTC. This sequence encodes CASSPTSGGSEQYF.

J is TRBJ2-2 and V is TRBV28; TRBD2 matches at 10 bases. J lost 7 bases, V lost 6 bases, and 11 bases had no gene match. The CDR3 extends over 16 amino acids. Germline V gene data show CDR1 as MDHEN and CDR2 as SYDVKM. The CDR3 is CASSRRLAGAVGELFF. The DNA of the CDR3 is TGTGCCAGCAGCCGGCGGCTAGCGGGAGCTGTCGGGGAGCTGTTTTTT.

Many counts were recorded for this clonotype. This chain links TRBV29-1 with TRBJ2-1, with 9 bases fitting TRBD2. CDR3 size: 14 residues. CDR1 and CDR2 from the germline V gene are SQVTM and ANQGSEA. The V and J ends lost 4 bases and 4 bases, in that order; junction bases with no gene match: 5. In nucleotides, the CDR3 is TGCAGCGTTGGGGCGGGAGGGCCTTACAATGAGCAGTTCTTC. Protein: CSVGAGGPYNEQFF.

A few counts support this clonotype. The CDR3 nucleotides read TGTGCCTCAACAGCGGGAACCACAGATACGCAGTATTTT. This encodes CASTAGTTDTQYF. The rearrangement links TRBV30 to TRBJ2-3, with 7 bases matching TRBD2. This CDR3 contains 13 residues. CDR1 is GTSNPN and CDR2 is SVGIG in the germline V gene (reference sequence). V was pared by 7 bases and J by 2 bases, with 6 bases of the junction left unmatched.

This clonotype appeared a single time. V usage is TRBV18 and J usage is TRBJ2-1; TRBD1 or TRBD2 may be the D gene (5 bases each). Trimming shortened V by 3 bases and J by 10 bases, and 16 bases separated the two germline ends. Germline V CDR1 and CDR2: KGHSH, LQKENI. This CDR3 has 14 amino acids. CDR3 in DNA: TGTGCCAGCTCACCCGGGACCGAAAAAGGCGAGCAGTTCTTC. Encoded protein: CASSPGTEKGEQFF.

In its sample, this clonotype was seen many times. J is TRBJ1-4 and V is TRBV12-3 or TRBV12-4; perhaps TRBD1 as D (5 bases). CDR3 length: 12 residues. V shed 6 bases and J shed 14 bases, with 16 bases lying between them. CDR3 in DNA: TGTGCCAGCAGGCCGCCGGGGAAGGGGCTGTTTTTT. Translation: CASRPPGKGLFF.

This clonotype was seen ten or more times. The chain uses TRBV10-3 and TRBJ2-5, with D possibly TRBD2 on 6 matching bases. Trimming took 5 bases from V and 5 from J, leaving 21 bases between them. This CDR3 spans 16 amino acids. Germline V CDR1 and CDR2: ENHRY, SYGVKD. CDR3 in DNA: TGTGCCATCAGTTCTGGGGGGAGAGCCCTATCTGAGACCCAGTACTTC. This codes for CAISSGGRALSETQYF.

Concerning this clonotype itself: An end of the junction differs from the germline gene, which may be a read error. The chain employs TRBV3-1 and TRBJ2-4, with TRBD2 matching 13 bases. The germline CDR1 and CDR2 sequences are LGHDT and YNNKEL (reference sequence). CDR3 length equals 17 residues. The CDR3 nucleotides read TGTGCCAGCAGCCAAGGCCCCGGACTAGCGGGAGATAGAGGTTCCTGCTTC. Translating it yields CASSQGPGLAGDRGSCF.

This clonotype turned up a few times. V is TRBV5-1 and J is TRBJ2-7; TRBD2 aligns across 7 bases. The CDR3 is 15 amino acids. Trimming removed 2 bases from V and 3 bases from J; junction bases left unmatched: 8. Germline V CDR1 and CDR2: SGHRS, YFSETQ. The DNA of the CDR3 is TGCGCCAGCAGCTTAGTGGACGGGGAGGGCTACGAGCAGTACTTC. This encodes CASSLVDGEGYEQYF.

This chain links TRBV4-1 with TRBJ1-1; D perhaps matches TRBD1 (5 bases). The V and J ends lost 7 bases and 7 bases respectively, with 19 bases between them. The CDR3 has 14 residues. In germline, CDR1 is MGHRA, CDR2 YSYEKL. The CDR3 coding sequence is TGCGCCAGCAAAGGAGGGGTGATTAAGGGTGAAGCTTTCTTT. This gives the protein CASKGGVIKGEAFF.